These 26 T cell receptor beta chains came from one sample sequenced in a study of glioma-infiltrating T cells. The iRepertoire nested amplicon-rescue multiplex PCR amplified TCR alpha and beta CDR3s from RNA. TCRdb re-called the multiplex PCR reads with MiXCR, one entry per CDR3 protein. The sample has about 380,000 distinct CDR3 sequences, about two fifths seen once; the top ten hold about 12%. The sequenced sample was glioma tissue, nonneoplastic brain tissue, or PBMCs (not recorded which). These receptors originate from a human donor with low-grade glioma or glioblastoma, undergoing nonglioma brain surgery, or in good health (not recorded which).

In regard to this clonotype: This likely comes from a read error, as the CDR3 has no conserved phenylalanine or tryptophan at its end. The gene calls are TRBV28 and TRBJ2-3; TRBD2 matches 7 bases. CDR1 MDHEN and CDR2 SYDVKM come from the germline V gene. The junction had 9 bases not matched to a gene; V was cut back by 6 bases and J by 3 bases. There are 15 residues in the CDR3. In DNA, the CDR3 is TGTGCCAGCAGGCGCCTAGCGGAGGGTACAGATACGCAGTATCTT. Protein: CASRRLAEGTDTQYL.

With regard to this clonotype: Being one base from a much bigger clone, this may be a read error. The chain uses TRBV20-1 and TRBJ1-1; perhaps TRBD1 as D (5 bases). The length of the CDR3 is 13 residues. The germline V gene encodes CDR1 DFQATT and CDR2 SNEGSKA (reference sequence). CDR3 sequence reads: CSSRRGGSTEAFF. In DNA, the CDR3 is TGCAGTTCTAGAAGGGGCGGGAGCACTGAAGCTTTCTTT.

This clonotype was seen a few times. The chain recombines TRBV2 with TRBJ1-2, with 8 bases matching TRBD1. Per germline, CDR1 SNHLY and CDR2 FYNNEI. This CDR3 is 14 amino acids long. The ends lost 5 bases at V and 2 bases at J; junction bases unmatched: 4. CDR3 residues: CASSPRDRNYGYTF. In nucleotides, the CDR3 is TGTGCCAGCAGTCCAAGGGACAGGAACTATGGCTACACCTTC.

This clonotype appeared a few times. The rearrangement links TRBV7-2 to TRBJ2-5; no clear D. The CDR3 totals 14 residues. Trimming cost V 1 base and J 2 bases, with 8 bases left between them. The germline V gene encodes CDR1 SGHTA and CDR2 FQGNSA. The CDR3 reads CASSLVAAQETQYF. As DNA, the CDR3 is TGTGCCAGCAGCTTAGTGGCAGCTCAAGAGACCCAGTACTTC.

With regard to this clonotype: A clone one base away is much larger, so this may be a read error. The genes are TRBV6-6 and TRBJ2-7, with no clear D. The V end lost 10 bases, the J end lost 2 bases, and 15 bases lay between the germline ends. The CDR3 runs to 13 residues. From germline, CDR1 is MNHNY and CDR2 SVGAGI (reference sequence). CDR3 loop: CAISRDRTYEQYF. In DNA, the CDR3 is TGTGCCATCAGCAGAGATCGGACCTACGAGCAGTACTTC.

Written as DNA, the CDR3 is TGTGCCAGCAGTGAGACGGGAATCTATAACACCGGGGAGCTGTTTTTT. Translated, it gives CASSETGIYNTGELFF. This sequence joins TRBV25-1 and TRBJ2-2; tentatively, D is TRBD2 (5 bases). Germline CDR1 is MGHDK and CDR2 is SYGVNS. This CDR3 comprises 16 residues. Trimming cost V 3 bases and J 2 bases, with 13 bases left between them.

This clonotype occurred once. A much bigger clone sits one base away, suggesting this may be a read error. The gene calls are TRBV25-1 and TRBJ2-5; TRBD2 is a possible D gene (6 bases). This CDR3 comprises 14 residues. The V and J ends lost 7 bases and 3 bases respectively, with 15 bases between them. Germline V gene lookup returns CDR1 MGHDK and CDR2 SYGVNS. CDR3 protein: CASKSAGQEETQYF. DNA of the CDR3: TGTGCCAGCAAATCGGCGGGGCAGGAAGAGACCCAGTACTTC.

A few counts support this clonotype. The CDR3 protein is CASTTRSGRAAGYTF. For the CDR3, the DNA is TGTGCCAGCACGACCCGGTCAGGACGGGCAGCTGGCTACACCTTC. The chain couples TRBV6-1 to TRBJ1-2; D gene ambiguous. From germline, CDR1 is MNHNS and CDR2 SASEGT. The CDR3 is 15 residues long. V lost 7 bases, J lost 7 bases, and 22 bases lay in between.

As concerns this clonotype: Given a much more abundant clone one base away, this may be a read error. CDR3 DNA sequence: TGTGCCAGCAGTTTCCACGGGAGCGGACAGCCCCAGCATTTT. Its protein product is CASSFHGSGQPQHF. This sequence joins TRBV27 and TRBJ1-5; unclear D gene. The germline CDR1 and CDR2 sequences are MNHEY and SMNVEV (reference sequence). V was pared by 3 bases and J by 7 bases, with 13 bases between. This CDR3 has 14 amino acids.

As regards this clonotype: Since a much larger clone is just one base distant, this may be a read error. The chain couples TRBV28 to TRBJ1-2, with D tentatively TRBD1 (6 bases). Trimming shortened V by 10 bases and J by 4 bases, and 13 bases separated the two germline ends. CDR1 is MDHEN and CDR2 is SYDVKM in the germline V gene. The CDR3 is 12 residues long. The chain's CDR3 is CATWGAGYGYTF. The CDR3 DNA sequence: TGTGCCACCTGGGGGGCTGGCTATGGCTACACCTTC.

A single count supports this clonotype. This CDR3 reads CASSLPPTPYNEQFF. In DNA form, the CDR3 reads TGTGCCAGCAGTTTGCCTCCTACGCCGTACAATGAGCAGTTCTTC. The genes are TRBV28 and TRBJ2-1, with no clear D. The V gene's germline CDR1 is MDHEN and CDR2 SYDVKM. CDR3 length: 15 residues. Trimming removed 3 bases from V and 4 bases from J, with 13 bases in between.

Regarding this clonotype: A clone one base away is much larger, so this may be a read error. The CDR3 does not end in the conserved phenylalanine or tryptophan, so this is likely a read error. The chain has TRBV20-1 and TRBJ1-1, with 8 bases matching TRBD1. Germline V gives CDR1 DFQATT, CDR2 SNEGSKA (reference sequence). The CDR3 covers 13 residues. V dropped 6 bases and J dropped 1; count of bases not matched to a gene: 4. Here the CDR3 reads CSALTGANTEAFS. In DNA form, the CDR3 reads TGCAGTGCGTTGACAGGGGCGAACACTGAAGCTTTCTCT.

This clonotype showed up just a few times. This sequence joins TRBV27 and TRBJ2-7, with D perhaps TRBD1 (5 bases). Trimming removed 2 bases at V and 1 base at J, with 18 bases between. Looked up from germline, CDR1 is MNHEY and CDR2 is SMNVEV (reference sequence). This CDR3 contains 17 residues. Here the CDR3 reads CASSLNRAQGFSYEQYF. The DNA of the CDR3 is TGTGCCAGCAGTTTAAACCGGGCGCAGGGTTTTTCCTACGAGCAGTACTTC.

This clonotype was detected ten times or more. The V call is TRBV6-2 or TRBV6-3, the J call TRBJ2-3; 12 bases agree with TRBD2. V was pared by 2 bases and J by 5 bases, with 8 bases of the junction left unmatched. CDR1 is MNHEY, CDR2 SVGEGT, per germline. The CDR3 has 17 amino acids. CDR3: CASSYPSGRADKDTQYF. In nucleotides, the CDR3 is TGTGCCAGCAGTTACCCTAGCGGGAGGGCCGATAAAGATACGCAGTATTTT.

V gene TRBV11-2 combines with J gene TRBJ2-5; TRBD2 aligns across 15 bases. V shed 5 bases, J shed 4 bases, and the junction held 8 bases outside the gene matches. This CDR3 is 17 amino acids long. The germline gives CDR1 SGHAT, CDR2 FQNNGV. The CDR3 sequence is CASSPWTSGRGGETQYF. The CDR3 DNA reads TGTGCCAGCAGCCCCTGGACTAGCGGGAGGGGGGGAGAGACCCAGTACTTC. Using reference TRBV11-2 and TRBJ2-5 for the parts outside the CDR3, the full variable domain is EAGVAQSPRYKIIEKRQSVAFWCNPISGHATLYWYQQILGQGPKLLIQFQNNGVVDDSQLPKDRFSAERLKGVDSTLKIQPAKLEDSAVYLCASSPWTSGRGGETQYFGPGTRLLVL.

At least ten counts were recorded for this clonotype. CDR3 protein: CASLEGTINNQPQHF. The CDR3 DNA is TGTGCCAGCCTAGAGGGGACCATCAACAATCAGCCCCAGCATTTT. The genes are TRBV28 and TRBJ1-5, with D possibly being TRBD1 (5 bases). The CDR3 has 15 residues. From germline, CDR1 is MDHEN and CDR2 SYDVKM. V was pared by 8 bases and J by 3 bases, with 17 bases between.

This clonotype turned up a few times. V gene TRBV20-1 combines with J gene TRBJ2-5, with D perhaps TRBD2 (5 bases). This CDR3 contains 13 residues. Germline V gene data show CDR1 as DFQATT and CDR2 as SNEGSKA (reference sequence). V was pared by 5 bases and J by 5 bases, with 15 bases between. CDR3 DNA: TGCAGTGCTTTTGAGAGGGCCGGGGAGACCCAGTACTTC. Translated: CSAFERAGETQYF.

This clonotype appeared many times. The chain recombines TRBV27 with TRBJ1-3; TRBD1 is a possible D gene (6 bases). Germline values: CDR1 MNHEY, CDR2 SMNVEV (reference sequence). V was shortened by 6 bases and J by 4 bases, with 16 bases between the two germline ends. The CDR3 is 15 residues long. CDR3 amino acids: CASSPRGREGNTIYF. For the CDR3, the DNA is TGTGCCAGCAGCCCCCGGGGGCGAGAAGGAAACACCATATATTTT.

This sequence joins TRBV25-1 and TRBJ2-1; the match to TRBD2 covers 14 bases. Germline CDR1 reads MGHDK; CDR2 reads SYGVNS. The CDR3 consists of 19 residues. J was trimmed by 3 bases and V by 6 bases; bases with no gene match: 13. The CDR3 nucleotides read TGTGCCAGCAGCTCGGGACTAGCGGGAGTAGTTACAAGCTACAATGAGCAGTTCTTC. It yields the protein CASSSGLAGVVTSYNEQFF.

On this clonotype itself: Relative to the germline gene, one junction end is altered; a read error may explain this. This sequence joins TRBV7-7 and TRBJ2-1, with 12 positions matching TRBD2. Germline V gene data show CDR1 as SSHAT and CDR2 as FNYEAQ (reference sequence). The CDR3 covers 17 residues. CDR3 amino acids: CASSPVTSGSAYNEQFF. CDR3 sequence (DNA): TGTGCTAGCAGCCCTGTGACTAGCGGGAGTGCCTACAATGAGCAGTTCTTC.

This clonotype was seen repeatedly, ten times or more. This chain links TRBV28 with TRBJ2-3; tentative D call: TRBD1 (5 bases). CDR1 is MDHEN and CDR2 is SYDVKM in the germline V gene. Trimming shortened V by 3 bases and J by 0 bases, and 13 bases separated the two germline ends. This CDR3 is built from 16 residues. The CDR3 protein is CASSLATDPSTDTQYF. The CDR3 DNA reads as TGTGCCAGCAGTTTGGCGACAGACCCTAGCACAGATACGCAGTATTTT.

On this clonotype itself: Possible read error: a much larger clone is one base away. This sequence joins TRBV28 and TRBJ1-5, with TRBD1 as a possible D gene (6 bases). The CDR3 has 12 amino acids. Germline V gives CDR1 MDHEN, CDR2 SYDVKM. CDR3 bases: TGTGCAGGGGCAGGGGACCATCAGCCCCAGCATTTT. Its translation: CAGAGDHQPQHF.

The chain is built from TRBV4-1 and TRBJ1-1; tentative D call: TRBD1 (6 bases). Between the trimmed V and J ends, which lost 2 bases and 4 bases, there was a span of 26 bases. The CDR3 length is 19 residues. The V gene's germline CDR1 is MGHRA and CDR2 YSYEKL. CDR3 amino acids: CASSQLTRSRQVDGTEAFF. The CDR3 DNA sequence: TGCGCCAGCAGCCAACTCACCAGAAGCCGACAGGTGGATGGCACTGAAGCTTTCTTT.

The rearrangement uses TRBV7-8 and TRBJ2-3; D might be TRBD2 (5 bases). Germline CDR1 and CDR2: SGHVS and FQNEAQ. CDR3 length equals 14 residues. V was pared by 2 bases and J by 4 bases, with 10 bases between. The CDR3 coding sequence is TGTGCCAGCAGCTTACTAACTAGGGCAGATACGCAGTATTTT. Translation: CASSLLTRADTQYF.

This clonotype was seen only a few times. The chain carries TRBV18 and TRBJ2-1; TRBD1 matches 10 bases. Germline CDR1 and CDR2: KGHSH and LQKENI. Trimming cost V 3 bases and J 10 bases; bases outside gene matches: 6. The CDR3 spans 14 residues. The CDR3: CASSPDRGLVEQFF. In DNA, the CDR3 is TGTGCCAGCTCACCCGACAGGGGGCTTGTCGAGCAGTTCTTC.

The chain couples TRBV7-6 to TRBJ2-3; D ambiguous. The V end lost 5 bases, the J end lost 5 bases, and 17 bases lay between the germline ends. Per germline, CDR1 SGHVS and CDR2 FNYEAQ. This CDR3 comprises 15 residues. CDR3: CASSTTTAPGDTQYF. Written as DNA, the CDR3 is TGTGCCAGCAGCACAACGACCGCCCCGGGAGATACGCAGTATTTT. Combining the CDR3 with reference TRBV7-6 and TRBJ2-3 gives the whole variable domain GAGVSQSPRYKVTKRGQDVALRCDPISGHVSLYWYRQALGQGPEFLTYFNYEAQQDKSGLPNDRFSAERPEGSISTLTIQRTEQRDSAMYRCASSTTTAPGDTQYFGPGTRLTVL.